This is a list of T cell receptor beta chains from one sample in a study of blood T cell repertoires in COVID-19. Sequencing was performed with immunoSEQ multiplex PCR; in TCRdb, only in-frame clones are kept and a portion is missing. The data show about 100,000 clones, 80% to 95% seen once. Sequenced sample: peripheral blood. Source of these receptors: a young man with COVID-19, enrolled during active disease. CDR3s include the opening cysteine and the closing phenylalanine or tryptophan. The order of the fields is clone size, D gene, J gene, V gene, CDR3 protein, CDR3 DNA. D genes are given only for firm matches. Rows give clone size only sometimes, using once, few, many, or a class for an expanded clone.

clone size: NA; D gene: NA; J gene: TRBJ2-4; V gene: TRBV2; CDR3 protein: CASSAGSGDIQYF; CDR3 DNA: TGTGCCAGCAGTGCGGGGAGTGGGGACATTCAGTACTTC
clone size: few; D gene: TRBD1; J gene: TRBJ1-4; V gene: TRBV3-1/TRBV3-2; CDR3 protein: CASSQPDREGKLFF; CDR3 DNA: TGTGCCAGCAGCCAACCGGACAGGGAAGGAAAACTGTTTTTT
clone size: NA; D gene: NA; J gene: TRBJ2-5; V gene: TRBV15; CDR3 protein: CATSRDTGTGETQYF; CDR3 DNA: TGTGCCACCAGCAGAGACACAGGCACCGGTGAGACCCAGTACTTC
clone size: NA; D gene: NA; J gene: TRBJ2-3; V gene: TRBV24-1; CDR3 protein: CATSDFPLGADTQYF; CDR3 DNA: TGTGCCACCAGTGATTTCCCCCTCGGAGCAGATACGCAGTATTTT
clone size: NA; D gene: TRBD2; J gene: TRBJ2-1; V gene: TRBV19; CDR3 protein: CASKVMASGYNEQFF; CDR3 DNA: TGTGCCAGTAAGGTAATGGCTAGCGGATACAATGAGCAGTTCTTC
clone size: NA; D gene: NA; J gene: TRBJ2-3; V gene: TRBV4-1; CDR3 protein: CASSQDTVLTDTQYF; CDR3 DNA: TGCGCCAGCAGCCAAGATACAGTCCTCACAGATACGCAGTATTTT
clone size: NA; D gene: NA; J gene: TRBJ1-1; V gene: TRBV12-5; CDR3 protein: CASGFQGMNTEAFF; CDR3 DNA: TGTGCTAGTGGTTTCCAGGGGATGAACACTGAAGCTTTCTTT
clone size: NA; D gene: NA; J gene: TRBJ1-2; V gene: TRBV19; CDR3 protein: CASSGGGGYTF; CDR3 DNA: TGTGCCAGTAGCGGGGGTGGTGGCTACACCTTC
clone size: NA; D gene: NA; J gene: TRBJ2-5; V gene: TRBV7-2; CDR3 protein: CASSLAGTSQETQYF; CDR3 DNA: TGTGCCAGCAGCTTAGCGGGGACTTCCCAAGAGACCCAGTACTTC
clone size: NA; D gene: TRBD2; J gene: TRBJ2-1; V gene: TRBV15; CDR3 protein: CATSRGALAGWTGYNEQFF; CDR3 DNA: TGTGCCACCAGCAGAGGGGCCCTAGCGGGGTGGACGGGTTACAATGAGCAGTTCTTC
clone size: NA; D gene: TRBD1; J gene: TRBJ1-1; V gene: TRBV5-5; CDR3 protein: CASSPNTGTGNTEAFF; CDR3 DNA: TGTGCCAGCAGCCCTAATACCGGGACAGGTAACACTGAAGCTTTCTTT
clone size: once; D gene: NA; J gene: TRBJ1-2; V gene: TRBV14; CDR3 protein: CASSRGLYGYTF; CDR3 DNA: TGTGCCAGCAGCCGGGGACTGTATGGCTACACCTTC
clone size: NA; D gene: TRBD2; J gene: TRBJ2-2; V gene: TRBV7-8; CDR3 protein: CASSSSGGGTGELFF; CDR3 DNA: TGTGCCAGCAGCTCCTCCGGGGGGGGAACCGGGGAGCTGTTTTTT
clone size: NA; D gene: TRBD1; J gene: TRBJ1-4; V gene: TRBV6-5; CDR3 protein: CASRGQSNEKLLF; CDR3 DNA: TGTGCCAGCAGGGGACAGAGTAATGAAAAACTGCTTTTT
clone size: NA; D gene: TRBD2; J gene: TRBJ2-1; V gene: TRBV6-5; CDR3 protein: CASSYGPAGRNEQFF; CDR3 DNA: TGTGCCAGCAGTTACGGGCCAGCGGGGCGCAATGAGCAGTTCTTC
clone size: NA; D gene: NA; J gene: TRBJ2-7; V gene: TRBV27; CDR3 protein: CASSSGSYEQYF; CDR3 DNA: TGTGCCAGCAGTTCCGGTTCCTACGAGCAGTACTTC
clone size: once; D gene: TRBD1; J gene: TRBJ2-5; V gene: TRBV5-1; CDR3 protein: CASSRTGPMAETQYF; CDR3 DNA: TGCGCCAGCAGCCGGACAGGGCCAATGGCAGAGACCCAGTACTTC
clone size: NA; D gene: NA; J gene: TRBJ1-1; V gene: TRBV6-5; CDR3 protein: CASRYGGRLNTEAFF; CDR3 DNA: TGTGCCAGCAGATACGGGGGCCGTTTGAACACTGAAGCTTTCTTT
clone size: NA; D gene: NA; J gene: TRBJ1-3; V gene: TRBV19; CDR3 protein: CASSYEGSSGNTIYF; CDR3 DNA: TGTGCCAGTAGTTATGAGGGCAGCTCTGGAAACACCATATATTTT
clone size: NA; D gene: NA; J gene: TRBJ1-5; V gene: TRBV15; CDR3 protein: CATSRETNQPQHF; CDR3 DNA: TGTGCCACCAGCAGAGAGACAAATCAGCCCCAGCATTTT
clone size: NA; D gene: NA; J gene: TRBJ2-7; V gene: TRBV13; CDR3 protein: CASSLGGERYEQYF; CDR3 DNA: TGTGCCAGCAGCTTAGGTGGGGAGAGGTACGAGCAGTACTTC
clone size: NA; D gene: NA; J gene: TRBJ2-3; V gene: TRBV9; CDR3 protein: CASSVGAYGDTQYF; CDR3 DNA: TGTGCCAGCAGCGTAGGAGCTTATGGAGATACGCAGTATTTT
clone size: once; D gene: NA; J gene: TRBJ1-3; V gene: TRBV6-1; CDR3 protein: CASSESPHFGNTIYF; CDR3 DNA: TGTGCCAGCAGTGAAAGTCCTCACTTTGGAAACACCATATATTTT
clone size: NA; D gene: TRBD1; J gene: TRBJ1-2; V gene: TRBV24-1; CDR3 protein: CATSDSRDRGGGYTF; CDR3 DNA: TGTGCCACCAGTGATTCTCGGGACAGGGGAGGCGGCTACACCTTC
clone size: NA; D gene: NA; J gene: TRBJ2-1; V gene: TRBV29-1; CDR3 protein: CSATGTRGGVGQFF; CDR3 DNA: TGCAGCGCCACTGGGACTCGGGGAGGCGTAGGGCAGTTCTTC
clone size: NA; D gene: TRBD2; J gene: TRBJ2-3; V gene: TRBV2; CDR3 protein: CASSVSPLTSGTSTDTQYF; CDR3 DNA: TGTGCCAGCAGTGTGTCTCCACTGACTAGCGGAACTAGCACAGATACGCAGTATTTT
clone size: NA; D gene: NA; J gene: TRBJ2-5; V gene: TRBV25-1; CDR3 protein: CASSVGQQAQPQETQYF; CDR3 DNA: TGTGCCAGCAGTGTAGGACAACAAGCCCAGCCCCAAGAGACCCAGTACTTC
clone size: NA; D gene: NA; J gene: TRBJ1-6; V gene: TRBV30; CDR3 protein: CAWDYIGGSNSPLHF; CDR3 DNA: TGTGCCTGGGACTATATCGGGGGATCAAATTCACCCCTCCACTTT
clone size: NA; D gene: TRBD1; J gene: TRBJ2-7; V gene: TRBV27; CDR3 protein: CASSPGQGYEQYF; CDR3 DNA: TGTGCCAGCAGCCCGGGACAGGGGTACGAGCAGTACTTC
clone size: NA; D gene: TRBD1; J gene: TRBJ2-7; V gene: TRBV4-3; CDR3 protein: CASSQDRRGQGSYEQYF; CDR3 DNA: TGCGCCAGCAGCCAAGATCGTAGGGGACAGGGATCCTACGAGCAGTACTTC
clone size: NA; D gene: TRBD2; J gene: TRBJ2-7; V gene: TRBV5-4; CDR3 protein: CASSPDLAGSGYEQYF; CDR3 DNA: TGTGCCAGCAGCCCTGACTTAGCGGGGTCGGGGTACGAGCAGTACTTC
clone size: NA; D gene: NA; J gene: TRBJ2-1; V gene: TRBV7-8; CDR3 protein: CASSSDTSSYNEQFF; CDR3 DNA: TGTGCCAGCAGCTCAGACACGAGCTCCTACAATGAGCAGTTCTTC
clone size: NA; D gene: NA; J gene: TRBJ2-5; V gene: TRBV28; CDR3 protein: CASTRQSQETQYF; CDR3 DNA: TGTGCCAGCACTAGGCAGAGCCAAGAGACCCAGTACTTC
clone size: NA; D gene: TRBD1; J gene: TRBJ2-5; V gene: TRBV7-3; CDR3 protein: CASSFTGGETQYF; CDR3 DNA: TGTGCCAGCAGCTTCACAGGGGGAGAGACCCAGTACTTC
clone size: once; D gene: NA; J gene: TRBJ2-6; V gene: TRBV30; CDR3 protein: CAWIAGDRTRSGANVLTF; CDR3 DNA: TGTGCCTGGATCGCGGGGGACAGGACCCGCTCTGGGGCCAACGTCCTGACTTTC
clone size: NA; D gene: NA; J gene: TRBJ1-4; V gene: TRBV11-2; CDR3 protein: CASSRQVRSEKLLF; CDR3 DNA: TGTGCCAGCAGCCGACAGGTAAGAAGTGAAAAACTGCTTTTT
clone size: NA; D gene: NA; J gene: TRBJ2-5; V gene: TRBV6-6; CDR3 protein: CASSRLASEQETQYF; CDR3 DNA: TGTGCCAGCAGCCGCCTGGCGAGCGAACAAGAGACCCAGTACTTC
clone size: NA; D gene: TRBD2; J gene: TRBJ2-3; V gene: TRBV6-4; CDR3 protein: CATRDGTSPTDTQYF; CDR3 DNA: TGTGCCACCCGGGACGGGACTAGCCCAACAGATACGCAGTATTTT
clone size: NA; D gene: NA; J gene: TRBJ1-2; V gene: TRBV28; CDR3 protein: CASSPPRRTEANYGYTF; CDR3 DNA: TGTGCCAGCAGTCCCCCGCGGCGGACAGAGGCTAACTATGGCTACACCTTC
clone size: NA; D gene: NA; J gene: TRBJ2-1; V gene: TRBV7-9; CDR3 protein: CASSLVSVHNEQFF; CDR3 DNA: TGTGCCAGCAGCTTAGTCTCAGTCCACAATGAGCAGTTCTTC
clone size: NA; D gene: NA; J gene: TRBJ1-1; V gene: TRBV19; CDR3 protein: CASSTYRVRNTEAFF; CDR3 DNA: TGTGCCAGTAGTACCTACCGGGTGCGGAACACTGAAGCTTTCTTT
clone size: NA; D gene: NA; J gene: TRBJ1-6; V gene: TRBV27; CDR3 protein: CATGQSSYNSPLHF; CDR3 DNA: TGTGCCACCGGACAGAGCTCCTATAATTCACCCCTCCACTTT
clone size: NA; D gene: NA; J gene: TRBJ2-5; V gene: TRBV7-2; CDR3 protein: CASSLGLRGQETQYF; CDR3 DNA: TGTGCCAGCAGCTTAGGTCTCAGGGGACAAGAGACCCAGTACTTC
clone size: NA; D gene: TRBD1; J gene: TRBJ2-7; V gene: TRBV27; CDR3 protein: CASSPWTGSEQYF; CDR3 DNA: TGTGCCAGCAGTCCATGGACAGGTAGCGAGCAGTACTTC
clone size: NA; D gene: TRBD2; J gene: TRBJ2-1; V gene: TRBV9; CDR3 protein: CASAPRGVYNEQFF; CDR3 DNA: TGTGCCAGCGCCCCCCGGGGGGTTTACAATGAGCAGTTCTTC
clone size: few; D gene: NA; J gene: TRBJ1-5; V gene: TRBV5-4; CDR3 protein: CASSWDFNQPQHF; CDR3 DNA: TGTGCCAGCAGCTGGGACTTTAATCAGCCCCAGCATTTT
clone size: NA; D gene: NA; J gene: TRBJ2-1; V gene: TRBV21-1; CDR3 protein: CASSKSALRPSDNEQFF; CDR3 DNA: TGTGCCAGCAGCAAATCAGCGTTACGACCGAGCGACAATGAGCAGTTCTTC
clone size: NA; D gene: NA; J gene: TRBJ2-2; V gene: TRBV24-1; CDR3 protein: CATSHTGATLNTGELFF; CDR3 DNA: TGTGCCACCAGTCATACAGGCGCCACACTCAACACCGGGGAGCTGTTTTTT
clone size: NA; D gene: NA; J gene: TRBJ1-1; V gene: TRBV11-2; CDR3 protein: CASSFLFPGEGFF; CDR3 DNA: TGTGCCAGCAGCTTTCTATTCCCAGGGGAGGGTTTCTTT
clone size: NA; D gene: TRBD2; J gene: TRBJ2-5; V gene: TRBV6-6; CDR3 protein: CASSQAAGELETQYF; CDR3 DNA: TGTGCCAGCAGCCAGGCGGCGGGAGAGCTGGAGACCCAGTACTTC
clone size: NA; D gene: NA; J gene: TRBJ2-3; V gene: TRBV3-1/TRBV3-2; CDR3 protein: CASSQSSGTDTQYF; CDR3 DNA: TGTGCCAGCAGCCAATCTTCAGGCACAGATACGCAGTATTTT
clone size: NA; D gene: NA; J gene: TRBJ2-3; V gene: TRBV4-1; CDR3 protein: CASSLFGVTDTQYF; CDR3 DNA: TGCGCCAGCAGCCTGTTCGGGGTCACAGATACGCAGTATTTT
clone size: NA; D gene: TRBD1; J gene: TRBJ1-6; V gene: TRBV28; CDR3 protein: CASSLEPHRGANSPLHF; CDR3 DNA: TGTGCCAGCAGTTTAGAGCCCCACAGGGGTGCTAATTCACCCCTCCACTTT
clone size: NA; D gene: NA; J gene: TRBJ2-1; V gene: TRBV18; CDR3 protein: CASSLLQGYNEQFF; CDR3 DNA: TGTGCCAGCTCACTCCTACAGGGATACAATGAGCAGTTCTTC
clone size: NA; D gene: TRBD2; J gene: TRBJ2-7; V gene: TRBV10-3; CDR3 protein: CAIRRTSGKYEQYF; CDR3 DNA: TGTGCCATCAGAAGGACTAGCGGGAAATACGAGCAGTACTTC
clone size: NA; D gene: TRBD1; J gene: TRBJ1-3; V gene: TRBV28; CDR3 protein: CASSSTGGRQGDTIYF; CDR3 DNA: TGTGCCAGCAGTTCAACAGGGGGCCGGCAGGGGGACACCATATATTTT
clone size: NA; D gene: NA; J gene: TRBJ2-1; V gene: TRBV13; CDR3 protein: CASSLGRGRAYNEQFF; CDR3 DNA: TGTGCCAGCAGCTTAGGCCGAGGGAGAGCCTACAATGAGCAGTTCTTC
clone size: NA; D gene: TRBD1; J gene: TRBJ2-7; V gene: TRBV30; CDR3 protein: CAWSVPGTVFQQYF; CDR3 DNA: TGTGCCTGGAGTGTACCCGGGACAGTTTTCCAGCAGTACTTC
clone size: NA; D gene: NA; J gene: TRBJ2-7; V gene: TRBV11-2; CDR3 protein: CASSFNEQYF; CDR3 DNA: TGTGCCAGCAGCTTTAACGAGCAGTACTTC